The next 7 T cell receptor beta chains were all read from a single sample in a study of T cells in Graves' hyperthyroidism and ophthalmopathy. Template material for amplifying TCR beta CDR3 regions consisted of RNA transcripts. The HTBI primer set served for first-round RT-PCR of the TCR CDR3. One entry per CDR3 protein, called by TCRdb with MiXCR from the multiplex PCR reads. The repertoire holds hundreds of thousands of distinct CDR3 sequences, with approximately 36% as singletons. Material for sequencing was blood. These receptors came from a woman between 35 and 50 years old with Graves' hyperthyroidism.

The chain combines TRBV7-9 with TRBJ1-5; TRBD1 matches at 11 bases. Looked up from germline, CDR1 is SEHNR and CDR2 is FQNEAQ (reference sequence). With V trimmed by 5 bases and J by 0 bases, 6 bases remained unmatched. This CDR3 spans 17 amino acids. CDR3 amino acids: CASSHRDRGYSNQPQHF. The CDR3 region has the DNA TGTGCCAGCAGCCACCGGGACAGGGGGTATAGCAATCAGCCCCAGCATTTT. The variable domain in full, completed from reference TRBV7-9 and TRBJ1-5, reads DTGVSQNPRHKITKRGQNVTFRCDPISEHNRLYWYRQTLGQGPEFLTYFQNEAQLEKSRLLSDRFSAERPKGSFSTLEIQRTEQGDSAMYLCASSHRDRGYSNQPQHFGDGTRLSIL.

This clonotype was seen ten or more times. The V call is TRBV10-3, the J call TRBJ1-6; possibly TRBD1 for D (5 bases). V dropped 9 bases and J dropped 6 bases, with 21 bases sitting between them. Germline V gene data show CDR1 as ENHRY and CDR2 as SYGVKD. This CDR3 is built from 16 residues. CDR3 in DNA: TGTGCCATATCCGGGGCAGGGCGGATCGGTAATTCACCCCTCCACTTT. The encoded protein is CAISGAGRIGNSPLHF.

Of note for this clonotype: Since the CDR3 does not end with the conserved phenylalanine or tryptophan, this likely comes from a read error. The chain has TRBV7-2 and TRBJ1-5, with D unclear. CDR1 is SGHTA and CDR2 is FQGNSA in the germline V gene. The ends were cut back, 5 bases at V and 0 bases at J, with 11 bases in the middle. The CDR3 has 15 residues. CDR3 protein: CASSRDIGSNQPQHL. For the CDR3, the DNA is TGTGCCAGCAGCAGAGATATAGGTAGCAATCAGCCCCAGCATCTT.

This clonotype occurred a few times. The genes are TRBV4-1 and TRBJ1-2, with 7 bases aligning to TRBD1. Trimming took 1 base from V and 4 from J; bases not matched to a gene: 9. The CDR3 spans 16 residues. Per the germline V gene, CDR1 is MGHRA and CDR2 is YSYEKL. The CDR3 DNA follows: TGCGCCAGCAGCCAAGTTCCTCCGGGACAGCGCTATGGCTACACCTTC. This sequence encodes CASSQVPPGQRYGYTF.

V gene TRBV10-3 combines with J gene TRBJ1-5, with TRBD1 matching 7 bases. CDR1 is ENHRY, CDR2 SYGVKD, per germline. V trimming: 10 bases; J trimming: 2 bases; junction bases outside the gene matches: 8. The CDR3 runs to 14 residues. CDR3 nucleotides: TGTGCCACGTACAGGGGTCGGGGCAATCAGCCCCAGCATTTT. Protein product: CATYRGRGNQPQHF.

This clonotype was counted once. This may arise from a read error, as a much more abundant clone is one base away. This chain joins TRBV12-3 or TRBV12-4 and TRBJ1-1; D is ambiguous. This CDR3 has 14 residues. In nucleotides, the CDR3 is TGTGCCGGCAGTCGGACGGACTTGAACACTGAAGCTTTCTTT. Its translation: CAGSRTDLNTEAFF.

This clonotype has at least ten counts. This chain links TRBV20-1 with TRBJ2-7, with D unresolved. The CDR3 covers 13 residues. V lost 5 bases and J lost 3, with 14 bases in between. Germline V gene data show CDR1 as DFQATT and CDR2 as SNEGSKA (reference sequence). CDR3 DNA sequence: TGCAGTGCTCCTAGAGCTGGCGACTACGAGCAGTACTTC. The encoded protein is CSAPRAGDYEQYF.